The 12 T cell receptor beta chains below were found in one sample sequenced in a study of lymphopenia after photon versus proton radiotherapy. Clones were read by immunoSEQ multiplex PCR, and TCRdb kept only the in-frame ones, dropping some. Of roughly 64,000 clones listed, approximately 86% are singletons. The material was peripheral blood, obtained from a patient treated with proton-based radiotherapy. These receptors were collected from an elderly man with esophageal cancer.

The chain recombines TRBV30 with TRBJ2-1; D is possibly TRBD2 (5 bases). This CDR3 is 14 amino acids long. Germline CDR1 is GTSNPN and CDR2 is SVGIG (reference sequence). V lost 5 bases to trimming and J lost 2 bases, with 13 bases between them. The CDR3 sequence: CAWVKSGPYNEQFF. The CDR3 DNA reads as TGTGCCTGGGTGAAAAGCGGCCCCTACAATGAGCAGTTCTTC.

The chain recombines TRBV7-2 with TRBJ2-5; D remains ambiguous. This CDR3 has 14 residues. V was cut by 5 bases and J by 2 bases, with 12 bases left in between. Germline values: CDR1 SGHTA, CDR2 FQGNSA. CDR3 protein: CASSPQRGQETQYF. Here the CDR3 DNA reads TGTGCCAGCAGCCCCCAGCGTGGGCAAGAGACCCAGTACTTC. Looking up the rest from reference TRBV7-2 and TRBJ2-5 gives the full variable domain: GAGVSQSPSNKVTEKGKDVELRCDPISGHTALYWYRQSLGQGLEFLIYFQGNSAPDKSGLPSDRFSAERTGGSVSTLTIQRTQQEDSAVYLCASSPQRGQETQYFGPGTRLLVL.

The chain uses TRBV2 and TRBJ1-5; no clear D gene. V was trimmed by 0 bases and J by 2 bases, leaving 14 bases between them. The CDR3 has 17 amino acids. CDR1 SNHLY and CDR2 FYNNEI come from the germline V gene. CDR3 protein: CASSEAWVNLGNQPQHF. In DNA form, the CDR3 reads TGTGCCAGCAGTGAAGCTTGGGTGAATCTGGGCAATCAGCCCCAGCATTTT. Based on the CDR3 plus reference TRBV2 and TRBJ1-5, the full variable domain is EPEVTQTPSHQVTQMGQEVILRCVPISNHLYFYWYRQILGQKVEFLVSFYNNEISEKSEIFDDQFSVERPDGSNFTLKIRSTKLEDSAMYFCASSEAWVNLGNQPQHFGDGTRLSIL.

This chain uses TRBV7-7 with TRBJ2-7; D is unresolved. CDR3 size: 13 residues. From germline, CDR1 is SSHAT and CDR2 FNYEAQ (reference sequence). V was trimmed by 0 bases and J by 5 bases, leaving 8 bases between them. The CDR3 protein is CASSLANNDEQYF. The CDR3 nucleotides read TGTGCCAGCAGCTTAGCTAACAACGACGAGCAGTACTTC.

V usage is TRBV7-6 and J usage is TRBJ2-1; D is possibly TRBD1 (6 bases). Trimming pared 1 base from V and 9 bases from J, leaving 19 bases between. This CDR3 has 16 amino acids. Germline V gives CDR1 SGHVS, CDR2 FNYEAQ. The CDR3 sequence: CASSLVARAGATEQFF. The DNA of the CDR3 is TGTGCCAGCAGCTTAGTAGCGAGGGCAGGGGCCACTGAGCAGTTCTTC.

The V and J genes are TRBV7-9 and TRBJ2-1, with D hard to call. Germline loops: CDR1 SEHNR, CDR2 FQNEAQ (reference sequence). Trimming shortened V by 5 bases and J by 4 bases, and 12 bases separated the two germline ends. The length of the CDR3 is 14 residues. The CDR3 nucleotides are TGTGCCAGCAGCAAGACCGACGGATACAATGAGCAGTTCTTC. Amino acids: CASSKTDGYNEQFF.

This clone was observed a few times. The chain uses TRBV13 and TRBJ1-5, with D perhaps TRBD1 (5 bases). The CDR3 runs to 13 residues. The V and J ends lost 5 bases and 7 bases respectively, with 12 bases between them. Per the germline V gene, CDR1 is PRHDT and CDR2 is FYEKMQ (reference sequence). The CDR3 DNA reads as TGTGCCAGCAGCCTCGAACGGGGGCAGCCCCAGCATTTT. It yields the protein CASSLERGQPQHF. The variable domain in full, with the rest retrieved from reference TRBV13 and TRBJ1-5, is AAGVIQSPRHLIKEKRETATLKCYPIPRHDTVYWYQQGPGQDPQFLISFYEKMQSDKGSIPDRFSAQQFSDYHSELNMSSLELGDSALYFCASSLERGQPQHFGDGTRLSIL.

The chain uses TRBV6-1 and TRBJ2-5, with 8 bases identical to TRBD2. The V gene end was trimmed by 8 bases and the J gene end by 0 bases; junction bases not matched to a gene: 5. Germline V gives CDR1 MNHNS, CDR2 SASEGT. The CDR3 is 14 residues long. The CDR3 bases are TGTGCCAGCGGCGGACTAGCCCACCAAGAGACCCAGTACTTC. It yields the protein CASGGLAHQETQYF.

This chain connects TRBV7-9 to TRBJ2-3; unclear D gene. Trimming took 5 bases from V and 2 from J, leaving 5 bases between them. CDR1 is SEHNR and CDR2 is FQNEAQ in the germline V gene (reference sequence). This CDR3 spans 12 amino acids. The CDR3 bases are TGTGCCAGCAGCCAATTCACAGATACGCAGTATTTT. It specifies CASSQFTDTQYF.

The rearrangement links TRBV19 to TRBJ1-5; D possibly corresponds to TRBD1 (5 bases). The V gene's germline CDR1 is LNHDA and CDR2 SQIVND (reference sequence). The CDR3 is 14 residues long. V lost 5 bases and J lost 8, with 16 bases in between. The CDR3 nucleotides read TGTGCCAGTAGTCATCGGGGGTTGTTGGAGCCCCAGCATTTT. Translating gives CASSHRGLLEPQHF.

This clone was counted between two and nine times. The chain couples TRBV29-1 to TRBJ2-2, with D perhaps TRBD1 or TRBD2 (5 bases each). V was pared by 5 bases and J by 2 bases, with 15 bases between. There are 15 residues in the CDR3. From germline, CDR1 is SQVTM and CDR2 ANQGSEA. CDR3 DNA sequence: TGCAGCGTTTGGGGCGGGCCTAAAAACACCGGGGAGCTGTTTTTT. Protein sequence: CSVWGGPKNTGELFF.

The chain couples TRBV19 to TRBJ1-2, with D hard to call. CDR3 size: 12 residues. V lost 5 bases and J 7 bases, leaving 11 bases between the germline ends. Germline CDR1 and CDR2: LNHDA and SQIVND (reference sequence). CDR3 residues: CASSPSASGYTF. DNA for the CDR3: TGTGCCAGTAGTCCGAGTGCGAGTGGCTACACCTTC. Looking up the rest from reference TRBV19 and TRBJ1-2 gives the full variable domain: DGGITQSPKYLFRKEGQNVTLSCEQNLNHDAMYWYRQDPGQGLRLIYYSQIVNDFQKGDIAEGYSVSREKKESFPLTVTSAQKNPTAFYLCASSPSASGYTFGSGTRLTVV.